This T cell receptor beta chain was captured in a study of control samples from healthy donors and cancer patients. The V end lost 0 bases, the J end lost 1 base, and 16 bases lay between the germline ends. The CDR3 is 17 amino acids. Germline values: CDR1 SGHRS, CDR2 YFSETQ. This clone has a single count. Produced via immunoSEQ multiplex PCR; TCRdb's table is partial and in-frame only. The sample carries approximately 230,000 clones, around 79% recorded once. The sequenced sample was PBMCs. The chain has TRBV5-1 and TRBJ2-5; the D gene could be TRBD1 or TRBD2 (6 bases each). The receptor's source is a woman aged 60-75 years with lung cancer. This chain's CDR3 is CASSLGPSGAFQETQYF. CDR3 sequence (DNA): TGCGCCAGCAGCTTGGGCCCCTCGGGGGCGTTCCAAGAGACCCAGTACTTC.